The source of this T cell receptor (beta chain) is a study of T cells after yellow fever vaccination (dated by TCRdb to the late 2010s). Turning to the overall study: The SMART-Seq v4 Ultra Low Input RNA kit was used to prepare libraries from fractions with low cell numbers. To follow T-cell clones before and after both primary and booster YFV17D yellow fever vaccination, bulk TCR alpha and beta repertoires underwent longitudinal sequencing. Two healthy male donors, one aged 18 to 30 and one aged 30 to 39 years, were included in the cohort. Bulk PBMC replicates and cell subsets were isolated from blood drawn at multiple timepoints before and after both primary and secondary immunization. Study-wide findings and limitations: Only a couple of donors were included in the study, so the extent to which the findings can be generalized is limited. Most clones expanded after primary vaccination (approximately 96% of CD4 and 88% of CD8) were re-detected after the booster, suggesting that broad memory maintenance occurred. Compared with the primary T-cell response, the secondary T-cell response was weaker but faster, peaking on day 5 rather than day 15. A small share of clonotypes was detected in both CD4 and CD8 compartments, with the overlap likely arising from convergent recombination. FACS-sorted repertoires could contain abundant contaminating clonotypes from the bulk population, so computational filtering was required.

For sequencing, an Illumina NovaSeq 6000 was employed. TCR cDNA was synthesized by 5'RACE template switching, through which a universal primer site and unique molecular identifiers were introduced. Priming for cDNA synthesis came from both the TCR alpha and TCR beta constant segments. Library amplification used two PCR steps, and the second PCR step added sample barcodes and sequencing adapters. Sequencing of the libraries was done on either Illumina HiSeq 2500 (2x100 bp) or NovaSeq (2x150 bp). From the authors' description of their analysis: Reads were demultiplexed and collapsed into UMI consensus sequences with MIGEC, and V(D)J alignment was performed with MiXCR. Vaccine-responding clonotypes were identified with edgeR using replicate PBMC samples, with FDR below 0.01 and a log2 fold change above 5 up to day 15 being required. Each bulk clonotype received a CD4 or CD8 identity based on whether the sequenced CD4 or CD8 repertoire contained that clonotype at higher abundance. The public reads were run again by TCRdb, first through fastp at Q25 and then through MiXCR, and only productive beta chains were kept. Each entry merges the rows of one CDR3 protein and shows their most common DNA and genes. None of the V and J calls come from the authors' own analysis; TCRdb made them. Recorded for this sample are a few hundred thousand distinct CDR3 sequences; 3.6% of them occurred a single time. Together, the top ten hold over 15% of the sample.

Reading the label with the study, this specimen's treatment or condition is: live attenuated yellow fever vaccine strain. At every blood-draw timepoint, two biological replicates of bulk PBMCs were collected. A standard Ficoll-Paque protocol was used to isolate PBMCs from peripheral blood. RNA was extracted with TriZol from bulk PBMCs, CD4 and CD8 fractions, and dextramer-positive and dextramer-negative fractions. The germline V gene encodes CDR1 SNHLY and CDR2 FYNNEI. V loses 5 bases of germline sequence and J loses 8 bases, and the interval between the two ends is 15 bases. From cysteine to phenylalanine, the CDR3 is 13 amino acids long. Only CDR3 DNA is held: 39 bases, read in frame from base 1. In its sample, this clonotype was seen a few times. No cognate antigen has been identified for it. No base qualities exist here, and no much larger clone lies one base off it.

The clonotype comes from a man younger than 30 who received the YFV17D yellow fever vaccine. The V and J genes are TRBV2 and TRBJ1-1; TRBD1 could be the D gene, as 5 bases match. The specimen was PBMCs, collected 15 days after the yellow fever booster vaccination. The nucleotide sequence is given as TGTGCCAGCAGTCCAGAGATCAGGGTAGAAGCTTTCTTT. Translated, it gives CASSPEIRVEAFF.